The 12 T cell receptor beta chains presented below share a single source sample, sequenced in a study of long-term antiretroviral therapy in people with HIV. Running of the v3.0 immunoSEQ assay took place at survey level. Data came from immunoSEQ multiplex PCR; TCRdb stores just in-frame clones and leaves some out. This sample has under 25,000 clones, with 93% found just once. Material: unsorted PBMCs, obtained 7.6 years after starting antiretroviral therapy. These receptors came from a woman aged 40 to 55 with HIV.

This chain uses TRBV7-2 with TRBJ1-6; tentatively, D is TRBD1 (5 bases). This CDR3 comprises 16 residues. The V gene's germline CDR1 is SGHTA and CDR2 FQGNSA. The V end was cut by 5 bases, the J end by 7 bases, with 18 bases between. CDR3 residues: CASSPYMTGRNSPLHF. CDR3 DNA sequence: TGTGCCAGCAGCCCCTATATGACGGGGCGGAATTCACCCCTCCACTTT.

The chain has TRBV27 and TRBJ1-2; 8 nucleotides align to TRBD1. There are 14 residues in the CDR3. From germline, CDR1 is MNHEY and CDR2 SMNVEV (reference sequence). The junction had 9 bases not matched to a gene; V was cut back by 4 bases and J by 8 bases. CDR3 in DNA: TGTGCCAGCAGTTCCAGGGGGCGCTTAGTGGGCTACACCTTC. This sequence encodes CASSSRGRLVGYTF.

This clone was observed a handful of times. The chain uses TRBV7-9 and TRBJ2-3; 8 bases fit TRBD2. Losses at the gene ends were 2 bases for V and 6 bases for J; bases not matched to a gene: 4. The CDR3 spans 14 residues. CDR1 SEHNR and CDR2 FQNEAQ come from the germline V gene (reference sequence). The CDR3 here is CASSLSASGDTQYF. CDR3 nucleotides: TGTGCCAGCAGCTTATCAGCTAGCGGGGATACGCAGTATTTT.

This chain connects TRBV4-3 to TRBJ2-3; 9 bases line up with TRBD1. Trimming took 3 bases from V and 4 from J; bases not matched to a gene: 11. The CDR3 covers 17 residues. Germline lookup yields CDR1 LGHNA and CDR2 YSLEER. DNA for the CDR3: TGCGCCAGCAGCCAGGCCCCCGGGACAGGGTTTGCAGATACGCAGTATTTT. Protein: CASSQAPGTGFADTQYF.

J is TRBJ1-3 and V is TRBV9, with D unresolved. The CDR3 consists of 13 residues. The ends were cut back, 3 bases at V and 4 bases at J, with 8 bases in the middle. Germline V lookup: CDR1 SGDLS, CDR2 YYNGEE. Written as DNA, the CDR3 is TGTGCCAGCAGCGCCCAACTCGGAAACACCATATATTTT. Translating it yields CASSAQLGNTIYF.

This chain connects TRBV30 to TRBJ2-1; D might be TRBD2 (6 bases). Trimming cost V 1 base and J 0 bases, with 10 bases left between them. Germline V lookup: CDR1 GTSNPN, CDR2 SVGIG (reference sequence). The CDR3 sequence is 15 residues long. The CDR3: CAWSARGSSYNEQFF. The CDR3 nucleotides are TGTGCCTGGAGTGCCCGGGGGAGCTCCTACAATGAGCAGTTCTTC.

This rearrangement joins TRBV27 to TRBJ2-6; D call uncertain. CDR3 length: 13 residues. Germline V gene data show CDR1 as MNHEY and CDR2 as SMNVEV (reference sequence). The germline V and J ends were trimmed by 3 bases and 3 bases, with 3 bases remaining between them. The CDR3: CASSFFGANVLTF. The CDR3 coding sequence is TGTGCCAGCAGTTTCTTTGGGGCCAACGTCCTGACTTTC. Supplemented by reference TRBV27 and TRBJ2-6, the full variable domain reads EAQVTQNPRYLITVTGKKLTVTCSQNMNHEYMSWYRQDPGLGLRQIYYSMNVEVTDKGDVPEGYKVSRKEKRNFPLILESPSPNQTSLYFCASSFFGANVLTFGAGSRLTVL.

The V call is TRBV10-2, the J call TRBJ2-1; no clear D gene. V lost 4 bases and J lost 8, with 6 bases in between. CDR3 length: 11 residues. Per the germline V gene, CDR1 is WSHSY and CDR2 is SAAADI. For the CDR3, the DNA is TGCGCCAGCAGTGCAGCACATGAGCAGTTCTTC. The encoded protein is CASSAAHEQFF.

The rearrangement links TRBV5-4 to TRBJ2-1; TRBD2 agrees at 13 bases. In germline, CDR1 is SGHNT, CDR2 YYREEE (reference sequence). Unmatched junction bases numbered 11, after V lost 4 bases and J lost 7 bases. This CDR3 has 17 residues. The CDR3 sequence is CASSKTSGGAWFNEQFF. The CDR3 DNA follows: TGTGCCAGCAGCAAAACTAGCGGGGGGGCCTGGTTTAATGAGCAGTTCTTC.

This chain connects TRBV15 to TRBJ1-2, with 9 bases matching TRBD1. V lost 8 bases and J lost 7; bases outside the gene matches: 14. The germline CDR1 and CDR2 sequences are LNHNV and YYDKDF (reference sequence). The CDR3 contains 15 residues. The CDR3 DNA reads TGTGCCACCGGCCACCCCCTGGGACAGGGAGGTGGCTACACCTTC. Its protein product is CATGHPLGQGGGYTF.

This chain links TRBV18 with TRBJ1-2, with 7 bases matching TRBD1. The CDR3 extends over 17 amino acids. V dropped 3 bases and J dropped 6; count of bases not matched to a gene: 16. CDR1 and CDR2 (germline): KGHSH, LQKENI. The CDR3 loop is CASSPRQGSSGLDGYTF. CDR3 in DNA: TGTGCCAGCTCACCCCGACAGGGATCAAGTGGATTGGATGGCTACACCTTC. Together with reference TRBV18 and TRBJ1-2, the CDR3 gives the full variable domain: NAGVMQNPRHLVRRRGQEARLRCSPMKGHSHVYWYRQLPEEGLKFMVYLQKENIIDESGMPKERFSAEFPKEGPSILRIQQVVRGDSAAYFCASSPRQGSSGLDGYTFGSGTRLTVV.

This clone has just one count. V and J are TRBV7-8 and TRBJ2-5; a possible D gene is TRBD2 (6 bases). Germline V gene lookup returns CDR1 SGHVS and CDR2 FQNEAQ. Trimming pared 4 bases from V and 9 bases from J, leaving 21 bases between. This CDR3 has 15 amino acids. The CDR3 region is CASSSDTGTYGAQYF. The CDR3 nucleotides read TGTGCCAGCAGCTCTGATACCGGGACTTACGGGGCCCAGTACTTC.